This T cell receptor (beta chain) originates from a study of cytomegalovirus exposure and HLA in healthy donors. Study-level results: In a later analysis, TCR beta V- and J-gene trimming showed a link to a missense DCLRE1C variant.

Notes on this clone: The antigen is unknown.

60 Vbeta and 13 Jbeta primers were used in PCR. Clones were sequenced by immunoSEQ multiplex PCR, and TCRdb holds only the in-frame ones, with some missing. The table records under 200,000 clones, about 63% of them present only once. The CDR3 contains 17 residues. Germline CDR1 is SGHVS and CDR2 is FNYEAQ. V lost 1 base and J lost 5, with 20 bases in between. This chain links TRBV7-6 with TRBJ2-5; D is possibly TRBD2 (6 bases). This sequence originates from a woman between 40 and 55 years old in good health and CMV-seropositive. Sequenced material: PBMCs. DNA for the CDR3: TGTGCCAGCAGCTTAGAGTCCCGGGGGTTCGATCGGGAGACCCAGTACTTC. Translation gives CASSLESRGFDRETQYF.